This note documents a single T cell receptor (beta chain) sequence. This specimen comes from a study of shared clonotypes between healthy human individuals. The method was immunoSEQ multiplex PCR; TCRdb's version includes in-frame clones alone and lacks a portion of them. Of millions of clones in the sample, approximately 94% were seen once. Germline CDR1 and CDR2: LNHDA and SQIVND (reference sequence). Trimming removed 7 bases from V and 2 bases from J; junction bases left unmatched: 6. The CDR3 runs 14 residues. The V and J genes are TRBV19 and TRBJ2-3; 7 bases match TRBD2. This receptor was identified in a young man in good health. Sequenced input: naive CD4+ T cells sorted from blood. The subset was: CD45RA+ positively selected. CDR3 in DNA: TGTGCCAGTAAAGCAGCGGGAAACACAGATACGCAGTATTTT. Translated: CASKAAGNTDTQYF.